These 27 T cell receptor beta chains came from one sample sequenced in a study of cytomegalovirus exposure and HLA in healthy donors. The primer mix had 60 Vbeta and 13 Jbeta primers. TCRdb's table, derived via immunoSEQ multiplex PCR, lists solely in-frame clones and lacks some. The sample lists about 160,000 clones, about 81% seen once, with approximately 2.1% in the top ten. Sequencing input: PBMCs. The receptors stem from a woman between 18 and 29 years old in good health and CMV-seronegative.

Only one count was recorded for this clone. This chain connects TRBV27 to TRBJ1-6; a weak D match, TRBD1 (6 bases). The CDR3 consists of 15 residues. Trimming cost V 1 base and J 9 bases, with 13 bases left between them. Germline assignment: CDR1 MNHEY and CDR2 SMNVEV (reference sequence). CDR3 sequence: CASSLYGGGISPLHF. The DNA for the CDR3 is TGTGCCAGCAGTTTATACGGGGGGGGCATTTCACCCCTCCACTTT.

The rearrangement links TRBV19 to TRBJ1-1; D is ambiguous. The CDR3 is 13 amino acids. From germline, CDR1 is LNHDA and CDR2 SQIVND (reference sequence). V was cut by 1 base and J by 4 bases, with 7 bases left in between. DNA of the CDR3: TGTGCCAGTAGTATAGCCAGGTCCACTGAAGCTTTCTTT. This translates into CASSIARSTEAFF.

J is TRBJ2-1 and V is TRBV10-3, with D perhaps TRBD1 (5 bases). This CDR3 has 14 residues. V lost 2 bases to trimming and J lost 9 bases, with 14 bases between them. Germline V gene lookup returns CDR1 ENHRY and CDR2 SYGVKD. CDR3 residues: CAISEGASRLEQFF. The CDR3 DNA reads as TGTGCCATCAGTGAGGGGGCCTCGCGGCTTGAGCAGTTCTTC.

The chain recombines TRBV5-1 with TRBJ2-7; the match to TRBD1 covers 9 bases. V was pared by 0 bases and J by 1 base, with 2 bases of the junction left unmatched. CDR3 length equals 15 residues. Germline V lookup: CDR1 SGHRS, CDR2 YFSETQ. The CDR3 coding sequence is TGCGCCAGCAGCTTGGTCGGGACAGGGTCCTACGAGCAGTACTTC. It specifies CASSLVGTGSYEQYF.

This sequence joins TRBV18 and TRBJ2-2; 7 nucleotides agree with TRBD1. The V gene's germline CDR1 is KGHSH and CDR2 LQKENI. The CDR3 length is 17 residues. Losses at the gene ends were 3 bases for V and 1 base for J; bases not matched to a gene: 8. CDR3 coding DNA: TGTGCCAGCTCACCCGGGACGGGACAGATGAACACCGGGGAGCTGTTTTTT. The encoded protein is CASSPGTGQMNTGELFF.

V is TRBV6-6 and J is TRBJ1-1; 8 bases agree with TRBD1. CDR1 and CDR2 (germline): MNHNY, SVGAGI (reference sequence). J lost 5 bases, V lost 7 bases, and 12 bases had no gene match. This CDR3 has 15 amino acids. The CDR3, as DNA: TGTGCCAGCACCCTCCTGGACAGGGTTGGAACTGAAGCTTTCTTT. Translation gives CASTLLDRVGTEAFF.

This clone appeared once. The CDR3 nucleotides are TGTGCCAGCAGCGTAGGAAGTAGGGGGTATGACGAGCAGTACTTC. Translated: CASSVGSRGYDEQYF. The chain joins TRBV9 to TRBJ2-7; a possible D gene is TRBD1 (6 bases). Trimming stripped 0 bases from V and 5 bases from J, with 15 bases between. The CDR3 loop spans 15 amino acids. Germline V gene lookup returns CDR1 SGDLS and CDR2 YYNGEE.

The CDR3 DNA is TGCGCCAGCAGCCTTCGACAGGGGGCTGAAGCTTTCTTT. Protein sequence: CASSLRQGAEAFF. This sequence joins TRBV4-1 and TRBJ1-1, with 9 bases aligning to TRBD1. This CDR3 comprises 13 residues. V gave up 4 bases and J gave up 6 bases; unmatched junction bases: 3. Germline CDR1 MGHRA, CDR2 YSYEKL.

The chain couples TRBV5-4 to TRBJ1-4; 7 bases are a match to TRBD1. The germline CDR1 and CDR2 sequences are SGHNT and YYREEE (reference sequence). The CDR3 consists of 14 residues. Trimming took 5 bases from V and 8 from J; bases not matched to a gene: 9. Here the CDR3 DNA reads TGTGCCAGCAGGTCCGGGACAGAGGGAGAAAAACTGTTTTTT. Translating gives CASRSGTEGEKLFF.

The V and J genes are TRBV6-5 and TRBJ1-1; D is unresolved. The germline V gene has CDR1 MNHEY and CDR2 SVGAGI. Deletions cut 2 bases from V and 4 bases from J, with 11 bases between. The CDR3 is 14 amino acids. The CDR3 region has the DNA TGTGCCAGCAGTTACGTCCGGAGTTCCACTGAAGCTTTCTTT. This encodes CASSYVRSSTEAFF.

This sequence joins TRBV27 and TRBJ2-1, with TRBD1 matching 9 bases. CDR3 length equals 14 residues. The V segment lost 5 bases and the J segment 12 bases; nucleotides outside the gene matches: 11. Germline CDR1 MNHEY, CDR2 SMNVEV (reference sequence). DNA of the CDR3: TGTGCCAGCAGTCCACTGGGACAGGGTTTAACGCAGTTCTTC. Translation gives CASSPLGQGLTQFF.

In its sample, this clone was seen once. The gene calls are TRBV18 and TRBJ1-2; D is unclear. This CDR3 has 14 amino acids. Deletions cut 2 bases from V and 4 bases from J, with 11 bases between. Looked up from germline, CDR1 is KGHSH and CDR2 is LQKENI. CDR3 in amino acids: CASSPSQALYGYTF. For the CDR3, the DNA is TGTGCCAGCTCACCAAGTCAAGCACTCTATGGCTACACCTTC. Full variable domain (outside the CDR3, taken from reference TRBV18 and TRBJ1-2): NAGVMQNPRHLVRRRGQEARLRCSPMKGHSHVYWYRQLPEEGLKFMVYLQKENIIDESGMPKERFSAEFPKEGPSILRIQQVVRGDSAAYFCASSPSQALYGYTFGSGTRLTVV.

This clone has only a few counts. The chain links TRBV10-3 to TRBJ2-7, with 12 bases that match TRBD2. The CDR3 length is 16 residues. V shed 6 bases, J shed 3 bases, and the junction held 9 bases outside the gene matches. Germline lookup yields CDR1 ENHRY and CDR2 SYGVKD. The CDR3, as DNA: TGTGCCATCAGCAATCCCGGGACTAGCGGGCACTACGAGCAGTACTTC. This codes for CAISNPGTSGHYEQYF.

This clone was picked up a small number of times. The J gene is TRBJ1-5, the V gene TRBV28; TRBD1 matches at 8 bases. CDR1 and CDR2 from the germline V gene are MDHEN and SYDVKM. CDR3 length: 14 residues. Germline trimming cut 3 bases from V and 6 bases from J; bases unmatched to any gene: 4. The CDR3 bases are TGTGCCAGCAGTTTCAGGGGGCTAGCTCAGCCCCAGCATTTT. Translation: CASSFRGLAQPQHF. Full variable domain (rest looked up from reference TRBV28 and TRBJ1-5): DVKVTQSSRYLVKRTGEKVFLECVQDMDHENMFWYRQDPGLGLRLIYFSYDVKMKEKGDIPEGYSVSREKKERFSLILESASTNQTSMYLCASSFRGLAQPQHFGDGTRLSIL.

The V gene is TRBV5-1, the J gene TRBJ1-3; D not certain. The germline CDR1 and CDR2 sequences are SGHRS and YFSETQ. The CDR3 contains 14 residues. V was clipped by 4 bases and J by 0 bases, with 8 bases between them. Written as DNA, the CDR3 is TGCGCCAGCAGCGGCGGCACCTCTGGAAACACCATATATTTT. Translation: CASSGGTSGNTIYF. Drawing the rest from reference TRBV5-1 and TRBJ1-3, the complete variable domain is KAGVTQTPRYLIKTRGQQVTLSCSPISGHRSVSWYQQTPGQGLQFLFEYFSETQRNKGNFPGRFSGRQFSNSRSEMNVSTLELGDSALYLCASSGGTSGNTIYFGEGSWLTVV.

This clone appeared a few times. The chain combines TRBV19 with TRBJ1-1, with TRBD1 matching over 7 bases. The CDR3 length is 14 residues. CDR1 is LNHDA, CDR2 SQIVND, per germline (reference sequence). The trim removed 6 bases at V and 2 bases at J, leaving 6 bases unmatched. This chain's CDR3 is CASRGQPENTEAFF. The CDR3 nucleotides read TGTGCCAGTAGGGGACAGCCGGAAAACACTGAAGCTTTCTTT.

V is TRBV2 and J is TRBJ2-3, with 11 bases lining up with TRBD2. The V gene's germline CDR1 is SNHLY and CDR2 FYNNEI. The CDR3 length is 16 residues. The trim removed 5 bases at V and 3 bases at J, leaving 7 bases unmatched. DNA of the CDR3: TGTGCCAGCAGTCAACTAGCGGGAGAGAGTACAGATACGCAGTATTTT. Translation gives CASSQLAGESTDTQYF.

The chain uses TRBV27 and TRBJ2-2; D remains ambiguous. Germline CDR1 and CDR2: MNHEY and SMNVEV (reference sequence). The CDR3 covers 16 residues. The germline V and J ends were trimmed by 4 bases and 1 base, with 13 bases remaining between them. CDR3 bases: TGTGCCAGCAGTTCCAGGATCGCCCTGAACACCGGGGAGCTGTTTTTT. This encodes CASSSRIALNTGELFF.

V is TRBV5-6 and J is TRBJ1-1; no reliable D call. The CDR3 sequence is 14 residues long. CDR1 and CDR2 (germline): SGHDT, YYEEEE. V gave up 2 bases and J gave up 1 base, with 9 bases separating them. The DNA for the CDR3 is TGTGCCAGCAGCTTACGGACTCAGAACACTGAAGCTTTCTTT. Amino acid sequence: CASSLRTQNTEAFF.

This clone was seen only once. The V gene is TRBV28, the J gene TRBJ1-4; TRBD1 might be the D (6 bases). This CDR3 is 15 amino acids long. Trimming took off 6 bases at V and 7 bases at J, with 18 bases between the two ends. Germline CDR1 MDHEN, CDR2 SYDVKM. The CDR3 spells CASRSAGASGEKLFF. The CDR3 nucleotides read TGTGCCAGCAGAAGCGCAGGGGCCTCTGGTGAAAAACTGTTTTTT.

The CDR3 reads CASSLISRQKGYTF. CDR3 nucleotides: TGTGCCAGCAGTTTAATATCCAGGCAGAAGGGCTACACCTTC. The chain carries TRBV28 and TRBJ1-2; D not certain. From germline, CDR1 is MDHEN and CDR2 SYDVKM. This CDR3 has 14 residues. The V gene lost 2 bases and the J gene lost 8 bases, with 15 bases spanning the gap.

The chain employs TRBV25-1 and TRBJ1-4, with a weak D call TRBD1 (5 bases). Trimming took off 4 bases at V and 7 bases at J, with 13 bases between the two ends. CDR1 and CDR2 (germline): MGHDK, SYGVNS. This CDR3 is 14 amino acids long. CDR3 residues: CASSGQGFGEKLFF. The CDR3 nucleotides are TGTGCCAGCAGTGGTCAGGGCTTCGGTGAAAAACTGTTTTTT.

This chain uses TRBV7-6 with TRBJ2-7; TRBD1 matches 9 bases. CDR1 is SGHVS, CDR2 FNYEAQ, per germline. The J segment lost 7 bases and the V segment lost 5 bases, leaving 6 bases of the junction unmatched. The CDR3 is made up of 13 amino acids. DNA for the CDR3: TGTGCCAGCAGCCCCGGGACAGGGTATGAGCAGTACTTC. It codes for CASSPGTGYEQYF.

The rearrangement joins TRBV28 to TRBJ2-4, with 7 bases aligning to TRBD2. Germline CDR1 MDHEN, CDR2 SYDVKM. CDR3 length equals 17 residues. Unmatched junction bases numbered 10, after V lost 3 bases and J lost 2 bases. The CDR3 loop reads CASSLLGREGTKNIQYF. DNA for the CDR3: TGTGCCAGCAGTTTGCTAGGCAGGGAGGGGACCAAAAACATTCAGTACTTC.

The CDR3 DNA follows: TGTGCCAGCAGTTTCCCGGCGCAGGGGGTGAACACCGGGGAGCTGTTTTTT. Translating it yields CASSFPAQGVNTGELFF. The genes are TRBV28 and TRBJ2-2, with 7 bases identical to TRBD1. The germline V gene has CDR1 MDHEN and CDR2 SYDVKM. V lost 3 bases and J lost 1; bases outside the gene matches: 8. This CDR3 has 17 residues.

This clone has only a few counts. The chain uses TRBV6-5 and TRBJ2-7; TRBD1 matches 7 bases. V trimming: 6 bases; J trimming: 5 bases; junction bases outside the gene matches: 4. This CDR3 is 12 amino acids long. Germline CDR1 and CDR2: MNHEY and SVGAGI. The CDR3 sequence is CASSPTGDEQYF. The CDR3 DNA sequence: TGTGCCAGCAGCCCTACAGGGGACGAGCAGTACTTC.

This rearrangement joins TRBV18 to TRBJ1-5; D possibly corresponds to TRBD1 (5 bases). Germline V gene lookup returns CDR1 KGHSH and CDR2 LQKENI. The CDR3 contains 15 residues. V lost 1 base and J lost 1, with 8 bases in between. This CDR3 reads CASSPLQASNQPQHF. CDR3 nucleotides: TGTGCCAGCTCACCACTACAGGCCAGCAATCAGCCCCAGCATTTT.